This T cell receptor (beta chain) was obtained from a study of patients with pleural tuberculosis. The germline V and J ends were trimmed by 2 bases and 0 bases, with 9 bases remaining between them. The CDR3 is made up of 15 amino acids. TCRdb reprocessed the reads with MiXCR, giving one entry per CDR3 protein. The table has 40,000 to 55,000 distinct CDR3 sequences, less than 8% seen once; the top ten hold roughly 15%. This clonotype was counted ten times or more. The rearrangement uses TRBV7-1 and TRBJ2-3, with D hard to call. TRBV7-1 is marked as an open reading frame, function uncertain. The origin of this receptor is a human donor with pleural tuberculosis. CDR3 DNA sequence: TGTGCCAGCAGCTCACCTTCTCTTAGCACAGATACGCAGTATTTT. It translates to CASSSPSLSTDTQYF.